This T cell receptor (beta chain) was found in a study of human T cells and chemical hapten exposure. TCRdb reprocessed the RACE reads via MiXCR and lists one record per CDR3 protein. Of a few hundred thousand distinct CDR3 sequences in the sample, approximately 5.1% were seen once. Regarding time point: patch test 1, 2 weeks after DPC sensitization. Treatment specified: therapeutic diphenylcyclopropenone sensitization with weekly scalp DPC. The authors extracted total RNA from unfractionated whole blood. The V gene's germline CDR1 is SNHLY and CDR2 FYNNEI. Trimming shortened V by 3 bases and J by 3 bases, and 7 bases separated the two germline ends. This CDR3 is 13 amino acids long. This clonotype showed up just a few times. Antigen: not known. Study outcomes and limitations: Controls formed significantly fewer large CDR3 similarity clusters than expanded TCRs did. Given that the donors had alopecia, their immune response may differ from that seen in healthy people.

The sequenced sample was whole blood, obtained in connection with sensitization to the hapten diphenylcyclopropenone (DPC). V and J are TRBV2 and TRBJ2-3; the D is unclear. The clonotype originates from a woman aged 45-65 years with alopecia areata. Some clones in this sample may be carry-over from other donors' samples. CDR3 residues: CASSELETDTQYF. CDR3 coding DNA: TGTGCCAGCAGTGAGTTGGAAACAGATACGCAGTATTTT.